The 30 T cell receptor beta chains below were found in one sample sequenced in a study of shared clonotypes between healthy human individuals. Clones were sequenced by immunoSEQ multiplex PCR, and TCRdb holds only the in-frame ones, with some missing. The sample lists 2 million or so clones, 85% to 95% occurring once. The sequencing sample was made of naive CD4+ T cells sorted from blood. Subset of the sample: CD45RA+ positively selected. The receptors were sampled from a man aged 18-30 years in good health.

The chain combines TRBV7-9 with TRBJ2-7, with D perhaps TRBD2 (6 bases). V lost 8 bases, J lost 6 bases, and 14 bases lay in between. The germline V gene encodes CDR1 SEHNR and CDR2 FQNEAQ (reference sequence). The CDR3 contains 12 residues. This CDR3 is CASGRDFGEQYF. The CDR3 DNA sequence: TGTGCCAGCGGCCGGGACTTCGGCGAGCAGTACTTC.

This chain links TRBV4-3 with TRBJ2-7; a weak D match, TRBD2 (7 bases). Per the germline V gene, CDR1 is LGHNA and CDR2 is YSLEER. The ends were cut back, 0 bases at V and 3 bases at J, with 15 bases in the middle. There are 16 residues in the CDR3. The DNA for the CDR3 is TGCGCCAGCAGCCAAGATCCCGGGGGGCGCTTCTACGAGCAGTACTTC. Translated, it gives CASSQDPGGRFYEQYF.

The genes are TRBV27 and TRBJ2-1; D ambiguous. CDR1 MNHEY and CDR2 SMNVEV come from the germline V gene (reference sequence). The CDR3 contains 17 residues. The ends were cut back, 2 bases at V and 4 bases at J, with 18 bases in the middle. The CDR3 protein is CASSLGRRNSLYNEQFF. The CDR3 DNA sequence: TGTGCCAGCAGTTTAGGACGTAGAAATAGCTTATACAATGAGCAGTTCTTC.

The rearrangement links TRBV19 to TRBJ2-7; 7 bases map to TRBD1. V was clipped by 5 bases and J by 2 bases; unmatched bases: 15. CDR1 is LNHDA and CDR2 is SQIVND in the germline V gene (reference sequence). The CDR3 has 17 amino acids. The CDR3 spells CASSRTSVGTETYEQYF. Written as DNA, the CDR3 is TGTGCCAGTAGTCGAACTTCGGTCGGGACAGAGACCTACGAGCAGTACTTC.

The chain joins TRBV5-6 to TRBJ2-2, with 7 bases aligning to TRBD1. CDR1 is SGHDT and CDR2 is YYEEEE in the germline V gene. The CDR3 runs to 13 residues. V lost 2 bases, J lost 7 bases, and 2 bases stayed unmatched. The CDR3 protein is CASSFRGSGELFF. In DNA, the CDR3 is TGTGCCAGCAGCTTCAGGGGGAGCGGGGAGCTGTTTTTT.

The chain recombines TRBV2 with TRBJ1-1; 8 nucleotides line up with TRBD1. After removal of 6 bases from V and 0 bases from J, the junction contained 3 bases not matched to a gene. CDR1 SNHLY and CDR2 FYNNEI come from the germline V gene. CDR3 length: 14 amino acids. The CDR3 loop reads CASSDRGMNTEAFF. CDR3 bases: TGTGCCAGCAGCGACAGGGGAATGAACACTGAAGCTTTCTTT.

The genes are TRBV5-1 and TRBJ2-7, with D perhaps TRBD1 (6 bases). Germline CDR1 reads SGHRS; CDR2 reads YFSETQ. V lost 3 bases to trimming and J lost 4 bases, with 11 bases between them. The CDR3 has 13 amino acids. In DNA, the CDR3 is TGCGCCAGCAGCTGGGACGGACAGTACGAGCAGTACTTC. It yields the protein CASSWDGQYEQYF.

V usage is TRBV14 and J usage is TRBJ2-1; TRBD2 matches 14 bases. The CDR3 is 19 residues long. With 4 bases clipped from V and 0 bases from J, the junction kept 8 bases outside the gene matches. From germline, CDR1 is SGHDN and CDR2 FVKESK. The CDR3 spells CASSLSGLAGVPSYNEQFF. The CDR3, as DNA: TGTGCCAGCAGCCTCTCGGGACTAGCGGGAGTGCCCTCCTACAATGAGCAGTTCTTC. The variable domain in full, with the rest retrieved from reference TRBV14 and TRBJ2-1, is EAGVTQFPSHSVIEKGQTVTLRCDPISGHDNLYWYRRVMGKEIKFLLHFVKESKQDESGMPNNRFLAERTGGTYSTLKVQPAELEDSGVYFCASSLSGLAGVPSYNEQFFGPGTRLTVL.

The chain links TRBV5-1 to TRBJ2-7; 8 bases align to TRBD1. Germline-derived CDR1 and CDR2 are SGHRS and YFSETQ. The CDR3 totals 13 residues. The V and J ends lost 4 bases and 3 bases, in that order; junction bases with no gene match: 3. The CDR3 is CASSPDRVYEQYF. CDR3 DNA sequence: TGCGCCAGCAGCCCGGACAGGGTCTACGAGCAGTACTTC.

This sequence joins TRBV4-1 and TRBJ2-7; D is possibly TRBD1 (6 bases). Trimming stripped 0 bases from V and 2 bases from J, with 11 bases between. The CDR3 sequence is 15 residues long. Germline lookup yields CDR1 MGHRA and CDR2 YSYEKL. CDR3 loop: CASSQDMGAPYEQYF. Here the CDR3 DNA reads TGCGCCAGCAGCCAAGATATGGGGGCCCCCTACGAGCAGTACTTC.

The chain carries TRBV10-3 and TRBJ1-5, with 10 nucleotides matching TRBD1. This CDR3 has 15 residues. J was trimmed by 12 bases and V by 2 bases; bases with no gene match: 10. Germline loops: CDR1 ENHRY, CDR2 SYGVKD. CDR3 in amino acids: CAISEIGTGEPFQHF. DNA of the CDR3: TGTGCCATCAGTGAGATAGGGACAGGGGAACCTTTCCAGCATTTT.

The chain has TRBV6-6 and TRBJ2-3; D is unclear. The CDR3 is 13 residues long. Germline V lookup: CDR1 MNHNY, CDR2 SVGAGI (reference sequence). Deletions cut 2 bases from V and 2 bases from J, with 5 bases between. The CDR3 DNA sequence: TGTGCCAGCAGTTACAGGTCCACAGATACGCAGTATTTT. Residues: CASSYRSTDTQYF.

This clone was seen just once. This chain joins TRBV7-8 and TRBJ2-1; TRBD2 might be the D (5 bases). Trimming stripped 3 bases from V and 4 bases from J, with 10 bases between. The CDR3 spans 14 residues. CDR1 is SGHVS and CDR2 is FQNEAQ in the germline V gene. CDR3 DNA: TGTGCCAGCAGCTTGAGGGTAGAGTACAATGAGCAGTTCTTC. Amino acids: CASSLRVEYNEQFF.

The chain recombines TRBV18 with TRBJ2-3; no definite D call. Trimming removed 6 bases at V and 1 base at J, with 8 bases between. Germline V gene sequence: CDR1 KGHSH, CDR2 LQKENI. The CDR3 consists of 13 residues. Here the CDR3 DNA reads TGTGCCAGCTCCGATCCCGGCACAGATACGCAGTATTTT. Protein: CASSDPGTDTQYF.

A note on this clone: Other DNA variants within this sample encode the same CDR3. The rearrangement uses TRBV10-2 and TRBJ2-3; possibly TRBD2 for D (6 bases). The CDR3 runs to 13 residues. Trimming left V 6 bases short and J 2 bases short, with 9 bases between. Per germline, CDR1 WSHSY and CDR2 SAAADI. The CDR3 nucleotides are TGCGCCAGCAGCGGGGGATTCACAGATACGCAGTATTTT. Protein product: CASSGGFTDTQYF.

Turning to this clone: The same CDR3 can be traced to other DNA sequences in this sample. The V gene is TRBV5-1, the J gene TRBJ2-6; 7 bases are shared with TRBD1. The CDR3 is 15 residues long. Germline V lookup: CDR1 SGHRS, CDR2 YFSETQ. V was clipped by 4 bases and J by 4 bases; unmatched bases: 5. CDR3 coding DNA: TGCGCCAGCAGCCTGACAGGGTCCGGGGCCAACGTCCTGACTTTC. Translating it yields CASSLTGSGANVLTF.

The chain couples TRBV6-5 to TRBJ1-3; unclear D gene. CDR3 size: 16 residues. Germline CDR1 is MNHEY and CDR2 is SVGAGI. Trimming left V 0 bases short and J 2 bases short, with 11 bases between. For the CDR3, the DNA is TGTGCCAGCAGTTACTCGAATACACCTCCTGGAAACACCATATATTTT. Its translation: CASSYSNTPPGNTIYF.

This clone has just a few counts. The CDR3: CASSSKDRAKDYGYTF. The CDR3 coding sequence is TGTGCCAGCAGCTCGAAAGACAGGGCCAAAGACTATGGCTACACCTTC. The chain has TRBV5-4 and TRBJ1-2; 7 bases are a match to TRBD1. J lost 3 bases, V lost 3 bases, and 11 bases had no gene match. Germline assignment: CDR1 SGHNT and CDR2 YYREEE (reference sequence). The CDR3 has 16 amino acids.

The V gene is TRBV4-1, the J gene TRBJ1-3, with a weak D call TRBD1 (5 bases). CDR1 MGHRA and CDR2 YSYEKL come from the germline V gene. This CDR3 comprises 15 residues. The V end was cut by 9 bases, the J end by 0 bases, with 15 bases between. The CDR3 DNA is TGCGCCAGTGGGCTGACAGCAAGCTCTGGAAACACCATATATTTT. Translated: CASGLTASSGNTIYF.

The rearrangement uses TRBV7-2 and TRBJ2-7; tentatively, D is TRBD1 (5 bases). This CDR3 has 19 residues. The germline gives CDR1 SGHTA, CDR2 FQGNSA. Trimming shortened V by 1 base and J by 4 bases, and 26 bases separated the two germline ends. The CDR3 nucleotides read TGTGCCAGCAGCTTAGGTGCGGCTAAGGGGTCTGTCGGTGGTTACGAGCAGTACTTC. It translates to CASSLGAAKGSVGGYEQYF.

The genes are TRBV5-6 and TRBJ1-2; D is unresolved. The CDR3 is made up of 12 amino acids. Deletions cut 5 bases from V and 4 bases from J, with 9 bases between. The germline gives CDR1 SGHDT, CDR2 YYEEEE. The CDR3 reads CASSELVYGYTF. DNA of the CDR3: TGTGCCAGCAGTGAATTGGTCTATGGCTACACCTTC.

The chain couples TRBV28 to TRBJ1-1, with no clear D. The CDR3 sequence is 13 residues long. The V gene lost 3 bases and the J gene lost 4 bases, with 9 bases spanning the gap. Germline values: CDR1 MDHEN, CDR2 SYDVKM. CDR3 sequence (DNA): TGTGCCAGCAGTTTTCCCCCTCTCACTGAAGCTTTCTTT. Amino acid sequence: CASSFPPLTEAFF.

This chain uses TRBV5-6 with TRBJ1-5; 7 positions match TRBD1. CDR1 is SGHDT and CDR2 is YYEEEE in the germline V gene. The junction had 10 bases not matched to a gene; V was cut back by 0 bases and J by 7 bases. The CDR3 runs 16 residues. Written as DNA, the CDR3 is TGTGCCAGCAGCTTGGGAACCGACAGGGCTGAGCAGCCCCAGCATTTT. Its translation: CASSLGTDRAEQPQHF.

The gene calls are TRBV18 and TRBJ2-7; TRBD2 matches at 9 bases. The CDR3 runs 15 residues. Trimming took 3 bases from V and 6 from J; bases not matched to a gene: 9. Germline V gene data show CDR1 as KGHSH and CDR2 as LQKENI. CDR3 sequence reads: CASSPGGGRAPEQYF. CDR3 DNA sequence: TGTGCCAGCTCACCCGGGGGCGGGAGGGCCCCCGAGCAGTACTTC.

J is TRBJ2-7 and V is TRBV30; the match to TRBD2 covers 7 bases. Germline CDR1 is GTSNPN and CDR2 is SVGIG (reference sequence). CDR3 length: 15 residues. The J segment lost 6 bases and the V segment lost 1 base, leaving 12 bases of the junction unmatched. The CDR3 is CAWSGPPRGGLEQYF. The CDR3 nucleotides are TGTGCCTGGAGTGGCCCCCCGAGGGGAGGGCTCGAGCAGTACTTC.

The rearrangement uses TRBV7-8 and TRBJ1-2; D not resolved. The CDR3 has 13 amino acids. The germline gives CDR1 SGHVS, CDR2 FQNEAQ. V was cut by 2 bases and J by 4 bases, with 8 bases left in between. The CDR3 region has the DNA TGTGCCAGCAGCTTAATGGACCTCTATGGCTACACCTTC. Translating gives CASSLMDLYGYTF.

The chain uses TRBV2 and TRBJ2-1; D is undetermined. Per the germline V gene, CDR1 is SNHLY and CDR2 is FYNNEI. This CDR3 is built from 13 residues. V lost 5 bases and J 3 bases, leaving 8 bases between the germline ends. DNA for the CDR3: TGTGCCAGCAGTAGCAAATTCTACAATGAGCAGTTCTTC. Its translation: CASSSKFYNEQFF.

This chain connects TRBV19 to TRBJ1-1; no firm D call. From germline, CDR1 is LNHDA and CDR2 SQIVND (reference sequence). The CDR3 length is 13 residues. Trimming stripped 5 bases from V and 1 base from J, with 8 bases between. The CDR3: CASSRRGNTEAFF. CDR3 DNA: TGTGCCAGTAGTCGTCGGGGGAACACTGAAGCTTTCTTT.

This sequence joins TRBV11-1 and TRBJ1-6; 8 bases map to TRBD1. This CDR3 has 14 residues. The V gene's germline CDR1 is SGHAT and CDR2 FQDESV (reference sequence). The V segment lost 5 bases and the J segment 10 bases; nucleotides outside the gene matches: 7. The CDR3 protein is CASSIGQGVSPLHF. The CDR3 DNA reads as TGTGCCAGCAGCATCGGACAGGGAGTATCACCCCTCCACTTT.

To note about this clone: The sample carries other DNA sequences with the same CDR3. This chain links TRBV6-1 with TRBJ1-1; D is unresolved. V gave up 1 base and J gave up 1 base, with 4 bases separating them. In germline, CDR1 is MNHNS, CDR2 SASEGT. The CDR3 is 13 amino acids. In nucleotides, the CDR3 is TGTGCCAGCAGTGAAGGGCGGAACACTGAAGCTTTCTTT. It codes for CASSEGRNTEAFF.